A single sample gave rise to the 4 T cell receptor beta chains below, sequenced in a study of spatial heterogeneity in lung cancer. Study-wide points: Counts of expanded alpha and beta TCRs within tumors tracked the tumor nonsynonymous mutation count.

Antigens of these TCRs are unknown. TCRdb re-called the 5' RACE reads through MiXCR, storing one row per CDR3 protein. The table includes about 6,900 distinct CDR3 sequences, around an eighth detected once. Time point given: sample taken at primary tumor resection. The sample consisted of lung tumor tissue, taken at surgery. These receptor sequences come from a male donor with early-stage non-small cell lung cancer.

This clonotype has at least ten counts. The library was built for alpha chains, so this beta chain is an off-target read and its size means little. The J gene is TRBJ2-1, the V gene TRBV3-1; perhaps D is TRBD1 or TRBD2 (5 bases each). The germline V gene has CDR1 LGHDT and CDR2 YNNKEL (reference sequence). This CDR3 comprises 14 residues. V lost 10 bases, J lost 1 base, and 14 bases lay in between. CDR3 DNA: TGTGCCACCGCCGAGGGGCCTTCCTACAATGAGCAGTTCTTC. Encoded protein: CATAEGPSYNEQFF.

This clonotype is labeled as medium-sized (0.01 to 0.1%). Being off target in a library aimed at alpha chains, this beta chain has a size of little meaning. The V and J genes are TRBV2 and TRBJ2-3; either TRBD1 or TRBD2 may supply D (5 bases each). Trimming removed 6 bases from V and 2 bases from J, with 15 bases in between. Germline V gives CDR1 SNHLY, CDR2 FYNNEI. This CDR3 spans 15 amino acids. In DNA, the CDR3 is TGTGCCAGCAGCCCTAGGGGACGAAACACAGATACGCAGTATTTT. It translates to CASSPRGRNTDTQYF.

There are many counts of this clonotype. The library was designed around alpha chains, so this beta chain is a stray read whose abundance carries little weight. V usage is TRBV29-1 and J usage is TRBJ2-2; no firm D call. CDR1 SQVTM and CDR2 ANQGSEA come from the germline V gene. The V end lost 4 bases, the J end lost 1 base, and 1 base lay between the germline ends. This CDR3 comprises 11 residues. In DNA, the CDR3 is TGCAGCGTTGGGAACACCGGGGAGCTGTTTTTT. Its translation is CSVGNTGELFF.

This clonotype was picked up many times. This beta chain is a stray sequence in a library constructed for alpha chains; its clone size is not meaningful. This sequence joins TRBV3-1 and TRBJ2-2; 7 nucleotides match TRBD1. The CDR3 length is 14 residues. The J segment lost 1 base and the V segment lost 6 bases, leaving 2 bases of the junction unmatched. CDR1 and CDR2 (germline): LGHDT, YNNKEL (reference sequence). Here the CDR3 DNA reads TGTGCCAGCAGTCGACAGGGGAACACCGGGGAGCTGTTTTTT. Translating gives CASSRQGNTGELFF.